Described below is a single TCR beta chain sequence and its context. These data belong to a study of blood T cell repertoires in COVID-19. For the study at large: From T cells, B-cell-depleted T cells, or PBMCs came the material, which was cDNA or gDNA.

V dropped 3 bases and J dropped 5 bases, with 10 bases sitting between them. This CDR3 comprises 14 residues. Germline V gene data show CDR1 as SEHNR and CDR2 as FQNEAQ (reference sequence). Measured with immunoSEQ multiplex PCR; TCRdb has only the in-frame clones, and not every one. The profile shows more than 450,000 clones, approximately 90% of them singletons. Cohort allocation depended upon clinical history that participants reported. Cohort 3 recovered donors had two negative PCRs, clearance, or symptom resolution. The genes are TRBV7-9 and TRBJ1-4; the D is unclear. This sequence was found in a woman between 18 and 29 years old who had recovered from COVID-19. Sequencing was done on a sample of PBMCs or T cells enriched from blood (not recorded which). The CDR3 DNA reads TGTGCCAGCAGCTTTGAGGGAAACAATGAAAAACTGTTTTTT. This gives the protein CASSFEGNNEKLFF.